This TCR beta chain comes out of a study of CXCR3-negative and CXCR3-positive naive CD8 T cells. This CDR3 region has 17 residues. Broader study findings: For CXCR3-positive naive cells, TRB CDR3s were more hydrophobic than those of CXCR3-negative naive cells. Upon cryopreservation, CXCR3 expression partially decreased, and most assays used fresh PBMCs. High diversity, comparable across both naive subsets, contrasted with much lower diversity in memory CD8+ cells.

Each CD8+ T cell subset was flow-sorted in triplicate. Every sort contained 300,000 or so cells. Naive CD8+ T lymphocytes were specified as CD45RO-CCR7+CD27+CD95-. Comment on this clonotype: Its matching antigen is unknown.

Through 5' RACE with UMI labels, the TRB cDNA libraries were prepared. TCRdb reprocessed the 5' RACE reads, with one entry per CDR3 protein and no DNA. In all, the sample yields around 84,000 distinct CDR3 sequences. Sequenced sample: naive CXCR3+ CD8+ T cells from blood. The subset was: CD45RO-CCR7+CD27+CD95- naive CD8+ T cells expressing CXCR3 (TNR3+). The chain employs TRBV12-3 or TRBV12-4 and TRBJ2-5; lacking DNA, the TRBD2 call made by TCRdb goes unchecked. The TCR sequence derives from a human donor in good health. Some clones in this sample may be carry-over from other donors' samples. CDR3 protein: CASSFLRLAGNQETQYF.